This entry is about one T cell receptor beta chain. What it recognizes is unknown. These data originate in a study of cytomegalovirus exposure and HLA in healthy donors. Whole-study findings and limits: Specificity of a few CMV-associated chains for CMV antigens was verified in vitro.

CDR1 and CDR2 (germline): SQVTM, ANQGSEA. The CDR3 consists of 11 residues. Method: immunoSEQ multiplex PCR; TCRdb's copy keeps in-frame clones and lacks some. The sample records 180,000 or so clones, approximately 86% being singletons. The source material was PBMCs. This rearrangement joins TRBV29-1 to TRBJ2-7, with a tentative D call TRBD1 (6 bases). The sequence came from a man aged 18 to 30 in good health and CMV-seropositive. The CDR3 sequence: CSGGSPYEQYF. Written as DNA, the CDR3 is TGCAGTGGGGGCAGTCCCTACGAGCAGTACTTC.